This T cell receptor (beta chain) was captured by sequencing in a study of T-cell reconstitution after alpha-beta-depleted transplantation in children. Preparation of the TCRbeta library was carried out with unique molecular identifiers. In TCRdb, the PCR reads were re-called with MiXCR into one record per CDR3 protein. The table shows 200,000 or so distinct CDR3 sequences, with 7% to 9% occurring only once. General study results and limits: In patients about two months after transplant, alpha-beta T cells reportedly arose from several hundred expanded graft clones. At day 60, the high TCRbeta diversity found in some patients originated from recipient T cells and thymic progenitors that had survived. At the one-year point after transplant, T-cell counts and TCRbeta diversity were found to come mostly from T cells that had been newly produced.

In its sample, this clonotype was seen many times. What it binds is not known. The CDR3 is made up of 12 amino acids. The germline gives CDR1 SQVTM, CDR2 ANQGSEA. V was trimmed by 0 bases and J by 4 bases, leaving 6 bases between them. The rearrangement links TRBV29-1 to TRBJ2-5, with a possible D match to TRBD1 (6 bases). The sequencing here drew on PBMCs, mostly from graft donor cells, taken 360 days after TCRalphabeta/CD19-depleted stem cell transplant. This receptor was obtained from a male patient aged 2 to 9 who had a stem cell transplant for acute myeloid leukemia, so the T cells may come from the graft donor. In DNA, the CDR3 is TGCAGCGTTGAAGAGGACAGAGAGACCCAGTACTTC. Translation gives CSVEEDRETQYF.